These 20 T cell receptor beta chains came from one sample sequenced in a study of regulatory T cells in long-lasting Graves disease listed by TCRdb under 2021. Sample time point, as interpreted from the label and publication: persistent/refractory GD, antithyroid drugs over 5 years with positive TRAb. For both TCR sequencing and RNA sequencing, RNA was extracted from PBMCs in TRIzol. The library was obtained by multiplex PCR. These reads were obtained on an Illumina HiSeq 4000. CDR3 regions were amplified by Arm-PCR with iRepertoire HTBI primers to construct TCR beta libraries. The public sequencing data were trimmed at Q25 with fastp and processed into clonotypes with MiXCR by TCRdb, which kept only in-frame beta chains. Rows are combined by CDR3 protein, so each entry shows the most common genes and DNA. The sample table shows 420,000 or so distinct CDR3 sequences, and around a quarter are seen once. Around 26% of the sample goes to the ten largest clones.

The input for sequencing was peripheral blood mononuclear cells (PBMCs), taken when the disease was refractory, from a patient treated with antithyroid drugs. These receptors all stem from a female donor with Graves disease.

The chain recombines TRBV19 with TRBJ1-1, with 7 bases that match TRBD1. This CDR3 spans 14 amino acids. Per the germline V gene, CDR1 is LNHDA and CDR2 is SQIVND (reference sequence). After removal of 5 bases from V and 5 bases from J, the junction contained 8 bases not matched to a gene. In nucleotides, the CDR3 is TGTGCCAGTAGTGGTTTACAGGGGAATACTGAAGCTTTCTTT. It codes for CASSGLQGNTEAFF.

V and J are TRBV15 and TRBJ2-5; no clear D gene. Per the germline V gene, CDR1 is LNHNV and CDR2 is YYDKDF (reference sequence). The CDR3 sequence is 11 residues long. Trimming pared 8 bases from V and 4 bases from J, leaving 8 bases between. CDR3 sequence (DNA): TGTGCCACCCGCGAGAGAGAGACCCAGTACTTC. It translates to CATRERETQYF.

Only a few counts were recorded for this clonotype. As DNA, the CDR3 is TGTGCCAGCAGCTTAGATCCTCTGTACCAAGAGACCCAGTACTTC. Translating gives CASSLDPLYQETQYF. This chain uses TRBV7-9 with TRBJ2-5; D is ambiguous. Germline V gene data show CDR1 as SEHNR and CDR2 as FQNEAQ (reference sequence). The CDR3 contains 15 residues. V was pared by 1 base and J by 0 bases, with 9 bases between.

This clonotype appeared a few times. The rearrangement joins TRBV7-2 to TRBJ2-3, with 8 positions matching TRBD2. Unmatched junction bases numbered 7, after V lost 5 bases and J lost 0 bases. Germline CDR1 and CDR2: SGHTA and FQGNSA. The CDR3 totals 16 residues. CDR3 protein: CASSTLLAASTDTQYF. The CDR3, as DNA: TGTGCCAGCAGCACCCTACTAGCGGCGAGCACAGATACGCAGTATTTT.

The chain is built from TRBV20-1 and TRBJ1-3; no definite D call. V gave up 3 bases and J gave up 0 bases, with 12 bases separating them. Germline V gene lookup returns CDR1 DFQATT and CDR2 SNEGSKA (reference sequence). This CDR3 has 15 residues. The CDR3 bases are TGCAGTGCTAGTATGACGGATTACTCTGGAAACACCATATATTTT. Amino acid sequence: CSASMTDYSGNTIYF.

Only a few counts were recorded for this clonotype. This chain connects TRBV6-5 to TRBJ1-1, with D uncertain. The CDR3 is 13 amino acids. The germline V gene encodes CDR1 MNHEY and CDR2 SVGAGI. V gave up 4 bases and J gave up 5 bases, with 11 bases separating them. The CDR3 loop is CASSWAPGTEAFF. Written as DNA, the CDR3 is TGTGCCAGCAGTTGGGCTCCGGGGACTGAAGCTTTCTTT.

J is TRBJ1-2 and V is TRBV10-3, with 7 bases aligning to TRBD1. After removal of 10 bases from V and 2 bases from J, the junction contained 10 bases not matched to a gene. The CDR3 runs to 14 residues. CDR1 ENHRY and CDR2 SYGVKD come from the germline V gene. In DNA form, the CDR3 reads TGTGCCACTCGACTCGAAGGGGGCAACTATGGCTACACCTTC. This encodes CATRLEGGNYGYTF.

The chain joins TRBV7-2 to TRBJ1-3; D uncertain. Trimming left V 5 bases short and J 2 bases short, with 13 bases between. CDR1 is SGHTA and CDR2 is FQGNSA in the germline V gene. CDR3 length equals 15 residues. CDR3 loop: CASSVDGLAGNTIYF. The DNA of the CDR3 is TGTGCCAGCAGCGTAGACGGGTTGGCTGGAAACACCATATATTTT. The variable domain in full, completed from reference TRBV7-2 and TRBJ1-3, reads GAGVSQSPSNKVTEKGKDVELRCDPISGHTALYWYRQSLGQGLEFLIYFQGNSAPDKSGLPSDRFSAERTGGSVSTLTIQRTQQEDSAVYLCASSVDGLAGNTIYFGEGSWLTVV.

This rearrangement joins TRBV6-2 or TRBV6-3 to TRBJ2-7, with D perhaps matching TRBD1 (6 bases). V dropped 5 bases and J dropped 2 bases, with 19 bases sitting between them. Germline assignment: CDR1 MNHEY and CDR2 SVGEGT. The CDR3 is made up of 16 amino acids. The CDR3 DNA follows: TGTGCCAGCAGTGGAACAGGGATACGTCTCCCCTACGAGCAGTACTTC. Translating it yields CASSGTGIRLPYEQYF.

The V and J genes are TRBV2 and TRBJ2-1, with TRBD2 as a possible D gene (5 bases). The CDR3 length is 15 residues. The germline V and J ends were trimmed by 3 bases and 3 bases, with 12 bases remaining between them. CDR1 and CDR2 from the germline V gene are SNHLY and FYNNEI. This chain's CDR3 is CASSETGSLYNEQFF. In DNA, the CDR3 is TGTGCCAGCAGTGAGACGGGGAGTCTCTACAATGAGCAGTTCTTC.

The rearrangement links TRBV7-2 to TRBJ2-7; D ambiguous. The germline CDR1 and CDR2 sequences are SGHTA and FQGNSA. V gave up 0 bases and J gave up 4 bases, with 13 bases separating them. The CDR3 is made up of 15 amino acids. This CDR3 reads CASSLADAYKYEQYF. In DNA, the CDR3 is TGTGCCAGCAGCTTAGCAGACGCTTATAAGTACGAGCAGTACTTC.

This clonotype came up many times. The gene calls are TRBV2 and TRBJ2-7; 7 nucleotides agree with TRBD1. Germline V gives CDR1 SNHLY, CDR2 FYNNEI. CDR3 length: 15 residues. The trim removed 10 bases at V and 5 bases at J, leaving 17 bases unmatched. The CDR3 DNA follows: TGTGCCACCTCCCCGGACGACAGGGATCTACACGAGCAGTACTTC. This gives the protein CATSPDDRDLHEQYF.

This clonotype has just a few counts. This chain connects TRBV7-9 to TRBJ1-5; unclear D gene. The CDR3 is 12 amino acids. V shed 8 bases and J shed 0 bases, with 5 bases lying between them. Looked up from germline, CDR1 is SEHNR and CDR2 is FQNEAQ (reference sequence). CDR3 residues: CASADSNQPQHF. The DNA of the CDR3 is TGTGCCAGCGCGGATAGCAATCAGCCCCAGCATTTT.

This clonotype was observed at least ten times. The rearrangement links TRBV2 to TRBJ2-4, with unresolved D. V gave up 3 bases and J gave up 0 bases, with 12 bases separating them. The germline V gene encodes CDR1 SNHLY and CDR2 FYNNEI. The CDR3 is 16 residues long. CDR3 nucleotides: TGTGCCAGCAGTGATTGGTATGGGATAGCCAAAAACATTCAGTACTTC. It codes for CASSDWYGIAKNIQYF.

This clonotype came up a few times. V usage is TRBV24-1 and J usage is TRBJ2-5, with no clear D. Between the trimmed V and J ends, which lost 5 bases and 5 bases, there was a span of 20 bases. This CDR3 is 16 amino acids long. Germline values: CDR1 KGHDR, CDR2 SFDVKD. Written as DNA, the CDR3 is TGTGCCACCAGTGCCCATCACAACCCGGGTTCTGAGACCCAGTACTTC. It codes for CATSAHHNPGSETQYF.

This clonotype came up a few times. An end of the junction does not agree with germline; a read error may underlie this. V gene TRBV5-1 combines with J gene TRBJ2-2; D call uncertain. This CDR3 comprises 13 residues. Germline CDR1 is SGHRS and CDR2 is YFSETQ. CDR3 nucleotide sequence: TGCGTCAGCAAGCCTAGTAACACCGGGGAGCTGTTTTTT. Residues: CVSKPSNTGELFF.

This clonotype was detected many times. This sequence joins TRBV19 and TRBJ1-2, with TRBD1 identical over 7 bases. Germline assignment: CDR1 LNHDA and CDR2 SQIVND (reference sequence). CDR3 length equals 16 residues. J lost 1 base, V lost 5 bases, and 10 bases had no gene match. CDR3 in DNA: TGTGCCAGTAGTCCCGATGGGGGACAGTTTAACTATGGCTACACCTTC. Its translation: CASSPDGGQFNYGYTF.

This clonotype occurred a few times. CDR3 sequence reads: CASSHGPQNTGELFF. CDR3 nucleotide sequence: TGTGCCAGCAGCCACGGCCCCCAGAACACCGGGGAGCTGTTTTTT. The V call is TRBV3-1, the J call TRBJ2-2; the D is unclear. The length of the CDR3 is 15 residues. The V and J ends lost 3 bases and 1 base respectively, with 9 bases between them. CDR1 is LGHDT and CDR2 is YNNKEL in the germline V gene (reference sequence).

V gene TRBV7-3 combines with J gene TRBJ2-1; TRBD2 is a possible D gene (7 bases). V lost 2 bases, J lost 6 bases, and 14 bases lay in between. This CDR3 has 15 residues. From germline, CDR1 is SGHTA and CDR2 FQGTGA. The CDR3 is CASSLLGGPSNEQFF. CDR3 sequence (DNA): TGTGCCAGCAGCTTACTCGGGGGGCCCTCCAATGAGCAGTTCTTC.

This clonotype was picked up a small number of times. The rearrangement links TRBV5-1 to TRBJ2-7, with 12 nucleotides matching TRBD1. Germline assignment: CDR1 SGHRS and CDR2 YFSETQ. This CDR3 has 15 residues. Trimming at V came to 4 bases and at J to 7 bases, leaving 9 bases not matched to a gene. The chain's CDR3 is CASSTTGTGGAEQYF. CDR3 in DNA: TGCGCCAGCAGCACTACCGGGACAGGGGGCGCTGAGCAGTACTTC. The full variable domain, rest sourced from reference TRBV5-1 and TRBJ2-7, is KAGVTQTPRYLIKTRGQQVTLSCSPISGHRSVSWYQQTPGQGLQFLFEYFSETQRNKGNFPGRFSGRQFSNSRSEMNVSTLELGDSALYLCASSTTGTGGAEQYFGPGTRLTVT.